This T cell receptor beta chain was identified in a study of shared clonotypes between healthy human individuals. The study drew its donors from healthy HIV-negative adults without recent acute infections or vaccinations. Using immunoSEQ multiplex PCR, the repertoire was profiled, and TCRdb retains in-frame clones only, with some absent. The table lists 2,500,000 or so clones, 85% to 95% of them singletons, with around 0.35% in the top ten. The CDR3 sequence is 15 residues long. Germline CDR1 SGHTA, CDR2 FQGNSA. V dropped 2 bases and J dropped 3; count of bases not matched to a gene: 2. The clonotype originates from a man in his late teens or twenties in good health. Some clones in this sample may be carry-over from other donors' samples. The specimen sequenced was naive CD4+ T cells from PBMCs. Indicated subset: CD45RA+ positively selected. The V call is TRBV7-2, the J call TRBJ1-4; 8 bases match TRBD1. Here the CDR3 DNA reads TGTGCCAGCAGCTTACTGGGACAGGCTAATGAAAAACTGTTTTTT. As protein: CASSLLGQANEKLFF.